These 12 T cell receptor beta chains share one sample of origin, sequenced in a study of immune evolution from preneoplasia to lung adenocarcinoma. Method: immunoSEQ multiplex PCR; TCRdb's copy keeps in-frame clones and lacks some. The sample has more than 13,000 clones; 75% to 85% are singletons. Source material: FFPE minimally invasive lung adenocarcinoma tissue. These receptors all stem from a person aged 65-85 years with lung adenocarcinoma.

This CDR3 is CSAGTGMTGELFF. The CDR3 bases are TGCAGCGCCGGGACAGGGATGACCGGGGAGCTGTTTTTT. The V gene is TRBV29-1, the J gene TRBJ2-2; TRBD1 aligns across 9 bases. Germline V gene data show CDR1 as SQVTM and CDR2 as ANQGSEA. CDR3 size: 13 residues. The V and J ends lost 7 bases and 5 bases, in that order; junction bases with no gene match: 5.

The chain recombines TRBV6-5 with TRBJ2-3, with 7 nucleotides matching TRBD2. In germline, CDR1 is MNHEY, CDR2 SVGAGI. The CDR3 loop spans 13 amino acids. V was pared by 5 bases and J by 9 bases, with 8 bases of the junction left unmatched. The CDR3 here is CASSPRTSSTQYF. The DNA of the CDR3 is TGTGCCAGCAGTCCCCGGACTAGTTCGACGCAGTATTTT.

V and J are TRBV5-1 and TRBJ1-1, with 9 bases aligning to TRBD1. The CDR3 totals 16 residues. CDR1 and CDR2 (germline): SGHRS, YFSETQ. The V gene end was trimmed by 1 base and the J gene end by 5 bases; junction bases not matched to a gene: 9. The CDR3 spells CASSLWTGEAGTEAFF. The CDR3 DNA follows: TGCGCCAGCAGCTTGTGGACAGGGGAGGCTGGGACTGAAGCTTTCTTT.

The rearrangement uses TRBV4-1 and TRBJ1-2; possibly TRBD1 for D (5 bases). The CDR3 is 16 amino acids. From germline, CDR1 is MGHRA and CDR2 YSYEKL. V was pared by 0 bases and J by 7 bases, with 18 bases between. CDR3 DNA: TGCGCCAGCAGCCAAGATCCAGGCAGGGAGTCGAGTGGCTACACCTTC. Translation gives CASSQDPGRESSGYTF.

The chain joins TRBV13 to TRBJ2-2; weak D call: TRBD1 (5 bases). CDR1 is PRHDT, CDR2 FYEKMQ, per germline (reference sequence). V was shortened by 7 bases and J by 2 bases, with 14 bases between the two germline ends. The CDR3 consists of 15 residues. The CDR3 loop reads CASISGQANTGELFF. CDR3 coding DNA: TGTGCCAGCATCTCCGGACAAGCAAACACCGGGGAGCTGTTTTTT.

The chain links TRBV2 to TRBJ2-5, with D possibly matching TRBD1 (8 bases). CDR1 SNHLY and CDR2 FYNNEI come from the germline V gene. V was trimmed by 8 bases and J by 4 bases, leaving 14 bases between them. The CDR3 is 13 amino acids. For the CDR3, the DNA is TGTGCCAGCGGGAGGGGACAGGCAGAGACCCAGTACTTC. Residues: CASGRGQAETQYF.

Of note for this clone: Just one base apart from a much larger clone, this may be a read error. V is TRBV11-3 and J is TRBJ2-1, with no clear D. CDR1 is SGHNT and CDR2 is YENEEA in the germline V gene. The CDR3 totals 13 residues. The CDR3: CVSSLDDFDEQFF. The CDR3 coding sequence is TGTGTCAGCAGCTTGGACGATTTCGATGAGCAGTTCTTC.

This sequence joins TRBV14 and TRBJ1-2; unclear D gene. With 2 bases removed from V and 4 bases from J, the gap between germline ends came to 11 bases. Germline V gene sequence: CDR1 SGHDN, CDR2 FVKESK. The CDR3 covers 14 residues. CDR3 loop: CASSQTTGSYGYTF. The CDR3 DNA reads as TGTGCCAGCAGCCAAACCACCGGGAGCTATGGCTACACCTTC.

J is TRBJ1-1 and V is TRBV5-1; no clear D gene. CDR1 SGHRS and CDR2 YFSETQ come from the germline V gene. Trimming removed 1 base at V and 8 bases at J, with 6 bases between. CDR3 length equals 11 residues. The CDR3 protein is CASSLYGEAFF. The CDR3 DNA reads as TGCGCCAGCAGCTTGTATGGGGAAGCTTTCTTT.

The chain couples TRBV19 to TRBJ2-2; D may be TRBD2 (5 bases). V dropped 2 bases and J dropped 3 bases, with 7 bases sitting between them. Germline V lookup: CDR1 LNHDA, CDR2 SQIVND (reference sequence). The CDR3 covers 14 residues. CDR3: CASSINGDTGELFF. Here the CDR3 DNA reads TGTGCCAGTAGTATAAACGGGGACACCGGGGAGCTGTTTTTT.

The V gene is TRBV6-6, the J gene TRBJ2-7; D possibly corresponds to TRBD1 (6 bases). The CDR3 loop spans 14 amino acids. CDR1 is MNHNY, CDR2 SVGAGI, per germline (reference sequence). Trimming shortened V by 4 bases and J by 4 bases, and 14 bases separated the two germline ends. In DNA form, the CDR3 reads TGTGCCAGCAGTTTGGACAGCTTGAGGTACGAGCAGTACTTC. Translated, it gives CASSLDSLRYEQYF.

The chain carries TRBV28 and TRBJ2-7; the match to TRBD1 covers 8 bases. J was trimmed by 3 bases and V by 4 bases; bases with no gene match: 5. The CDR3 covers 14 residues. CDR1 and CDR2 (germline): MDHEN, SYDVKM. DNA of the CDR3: TGTGCCAGCAGTTCCCGAGGACAGGGCTACGAGCAGTACTTC. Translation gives CASSSRGQGYEQYF.